The subject of this entry is one TCR beta chain. This may be a read error: a much more frequent sequence differs by one nucleotide. This CDR3 comprises 16 residues. Trimming took 8 bases from V and 0 from J, leaving 13 bases between them. Germline values: CDR1 KGHDR, CDR2 SFDVKD. These data come from a study of immune heterogeneity within non-small cell lung tumors. TCR beta CDR3 was amplified by multiplex PCR using 32 V and 13 J primers. In TCRdb, the multiplex PCR reads were re-called with MiXCR into one record per CDR3 protein. Of about 10,000 distinct CDR3 sequences listed, 25% to 30% are singletons. Bulk tumor genomic DNA, 600 to 650 ng per sample, was used as template. Several far-apart biopsies were taken per primary tumor during surgery. Those enrolled were patients newly diagnosed with untreated non-small cell lung cancer and undergoing curative surgery.

Specimen: lung tumor tissue. The V and J genes are TRBV24-1 and TRBJ2-6, with D unresolved. This TCR was recovered from a man aged 45-65 years with non-small cell lung cancer. CDR3 sequence (DNA): TGTGCCACCATTGCAATAGGGTACTCTGGGGCCAACGTCCTGACTTTC. Translating gives CATIAIGYSGANVLTF.